Listed here are 29 T cell receptor beta chains from one sample, sequenced in a study of T cell responses to AZD1222 COVID-19 vaccine. Libraries were prepared by immunoSEQ multiplex PCR; TCRdb keeps only in-frame clonotypes and omits some of them. The sample has roughly 100,000 clones; 75% to 95% are singletons. The sequenced sample was peripheral blood, obtained on day 0 of AZD1222 vaccination. Receptor source: an adult in good health.

J is TRBJ2-7 and V is TRBV28; 10 nucleotides align to TRBD1. Trimming took 5 bases from V and 2 from J; bases not matched to a gene: 12. Germline V CDR1 and CDR2: MDHEN, SYDVKM. The CDR3 contains 17 residues. CDR3 region: CASSHSPGQGTPYEQYF. The CDR3 nucleotides are TGTGCCAGCAGTCACTCCCCGGGACAGGGGACCCCCTACGAGCAGTACTTC.

This chain joins TRBV27 and TRBJ2-7; 8 bases align to TRBD1. V was pared by 7 bases and J by 3 bases, with 14 bases of the junction left unmatched. Looked up from germline, CDR1 is MNHEY and CDR2 is SMNVEV (reference sequence). The CDR3 contains 16 residues. CDR3 bases: TGTGCCAGCAAAAAAGACGGGACAGGTAGCTTCTACGAGCAGTACTTC. Translated: CASKKDGTGSFYEQYF.

The chain joins TRBV3-1 (or the pseudogene TRBV3-2) to TRBJ1-3; 7 bases are a match to TRBD1. From germline, CDR1 is LGHDT and CDR2 YNNKEL (reference sequence). Trimming took 4 bases from V and 0 from J; bases not matched to a gene: 3. The CDR3 runs to 15 residues. The CDR3 here is CASSLWDSSGNTIYF. The CDR3 DNA reads as TGTGCCAGCAGCCTATGGGACAGCTCTGGAAACACCATATATTTT.

The chain has TRBV7-6 and TRBJ2-7; D gene uncertain. This CDR3 comprises 13 residues. Germline CDR1 and CDR2: SGHVS and FNYEAQ. Trimming cost V 5 bases and J 10 bases, with 18 bases left between them. In DNA form, the CDR3 reads TGTGCCAGCAGCCCCCAGGTCGGTAGCTCACAGTACTTC. Translating gives CASSPQVGSSQYF.

The V and J genes are TRBV24-1 and TRBJ1-2; 7 bases fit TRBD1. The germline V gene encodes CDR1 KGHDR and CDR2 SFDVKD. The CDR3 spans 16 residues. J was trimmed by 6 bases and V by 4 bases; bases with no gene match: 13. The CDR3 is CATSDPTSGTEDGYTF. The CDR3 coding sequence is TGTGCCACCAGTGACCCCACCTCCGGGACAGAGGATGGCTACACCTTC.

This clone was detected only once. This chain connects TRBV27 to TRBJ2-7; 7 bases are a match to TRBD1. This CDR3 contains 14 residues. The V gene's germline CDR1 is MNHEY and CDR2 SMNVEV (reference sequence). The ends lost 2 bases at V and 4 bases at J; junction bases unmatched: 5. The CDR3 sequence is CASSLKGGFYEQYF. Written as DNA, the CDR3 is TGTGCCAGCAGTTTAAAAGGGGGCTTTTACGAGCAGTACTTC.

The CDR3 loop is CASSESGSKNIQYF. CDR3 DNA: TGCGCCAGCAGTGAAAGTGGTTCCAAAAACATTCAGTACTTC. The rearrangement uses TRBV10-1 and TRBJ2-4, with D uncertain. Germline V lookup: CDR1 WNHNN, CDR2 SYGVQD (reference sequence). V was clipped by 3 bases and J by 2 bases, with 8 bases between them. CDR3 length equals 14 residues.

The chain employs TRBV2 and TRBJ2-1; D might be TRBD2 (6 bases). Germline CDR1 SNHLY, CDR2 FYNNEI. The CDR3 is 17 amino acids. V was shortened by 5 bases and J by 8 bases, with 25 bases between the two germline ends. CDR3 amino acids: CASSYQGPGRGGDEQFF. The CDR3 DNA reads TGTGCCAGCAGTTACCAGGGTCCAGGGCGGGGTGGCGATGAGCAGTTCTTC. Filled out from reference TRBV2 and TRBJ2-1, the complete variable domain reads EPEVTQTPSHQVTQMGQEVILRCVPISNHLYFYWYRQILGQKVEFLVSFYNNEISEKSEIFDDQFSVERPDGSNFTLKIRSTKLEDSAMYFCASSYQGPGRGGDEQFFGPGTRLTVL.

This chain joins TRBV10-1 and TRBJ1-5, with 7 bases lining up with TRBD1. The CDR3 is made up of 15 amino acids. Germline loops: CDR1 WNHNN, CDR2 SYGVQD (reference sequence). J lost 9 bases, V lost 6 bases, and 14 bases had no gene match. In DNA form, the CDR3 reads TGCGCCAGCAGGGAGCCTGGGGCAGGGGGACGGCCCCAGCATTTT. It codes for CASREPGAGGRPQHF.

The chain recombines TRBV7-8 with TRBJ2-7; 11 bases line up with TRBD2. Germline loops: CDR1 SGHVS, CDR2 FQNEAQ. V trimming: 1 base; J trimming: 4 bases; junction bases outside the gene matches: 6. This CDR3 is 16 amino acids long. The CDR3 reads CASSLESGTSGYEQYF. CDR3 coding DNA: TGTGCCAGCAGCTTAGAATCCGGGACTAGCGGATACGAGCAGTACTTC.

The chain is built from TRBV27 and TRBJ2-3, with unresolved D. CDR1 is MNHEY and CDR2 is SMNVEV in the germline V gene (reference sequence). This CDR3 comprises 13 residues. Trimming took 6 bases from V and 8 from J, leaving 15 bases between them. The CDR3 nucleotides read TGTGCCAGCAGCTTACTGGCCTATGGTACGCAGTATTTT. It codes for CASSLLAYGTQYF.

This sequence joins TRBV28 and TRBJ2-1; D is undetermined. Germline values: CDR1 MDHEN, CDR2 SYDVKM. The V end was cut by 2 bases, the J end by 8 bases, with 4 bases between. There are 11 residues in the CDR3. The CDR3 region is CASSLTDEQFF. CDR3 nucleotides: TGTGCCAGCAGTTTAACTGATGAGCAGTTCTTC. Full variable domain (remainder filled in from reference TRBV28 and TRBJ2-1): DVKVTQSSRYLVKRTGEKVFLECVQDMDHENMFWYRQDPGLGLRLIYFSYDVKMKEKGDIPEGYSVSREKKERFSLILESASTNQTSMYLCASSLTDEQFFGPGTRLTVL.

This chain joins TRBV28 and TRBJ2-6; 7 positions agree with TRBD1. This CDR3 is built from 16 residues. CDR1 and CDR2 from the germline V gene are MDHEN and SYDVKM. V trimming: 4 bases; J trimming: 2 bases; junction bases outside the gene matches: 5. DNA for the CDR3: TGTGCCAGCAGTTCAGGGGACAGAACTGGGGCCAACGTCCTGACTTTC. Its translation is CASSSGDRTGANVLTF.

This chain connects TRBV4-2 to TRBJ2-5; D perhaps matches TRBD2 (7 bases). Germline V lookup: CDR1 LGHNA, CDR2 YNFKEQ. The germline V and J ends were trimmed by 1 base and 4 bases, with 16 bases remaining between them. The CDR3 is made up of 16 amino acids. Here the CDR3 reads CASSQVGGEGGETQYF. CDR3 bases: TGTGCCAGCAGCCAAGTAGGCGGGGAGGGGGGAGAGACCCAGTACTTC.

V is TRBV29-1 and J is TRBJ2-7, with D possibly matching TRBD2 (5 bases). In germline, CDR1 is SQVTM, CDR2 ANQGSEA. The CDR3 sequence is 12 residues long. V was trimmed by 4 bases and J by 7 bases, leaving 14 bases between them. Written as DNA, the CDR3 is TGCAGCGTTGGGAAGTTGTCGGGAGAGCAGTACTTC. Translating it yields CSVGKLSGEQYF.

This chain connects TRBV5-1 to TRBJ2-5, with D tentatively TRBD2 (6 bases). This CDR3 contains 14 residues. Germline V gives CDR1 SGHRS, CDR2 YFSETQ. The germline V and J ends were trimmed by 0 bases and 7 bases, with 13 bases remaining between them. Here the CDR3 reads CASSLGEVTGTQYF. CDR3 sequence (DNA): TGCGCCAGCAGCTTGGGGGAGGTCACAGGGACCCAGTACTTC.

The chain recombines TRBV19 with TRBJ2-3, with unresolved D. The V end lost 5 bases, the J end lost 3 bases, and 3 bases lay between the germline ends. This CDR3 comprises 11 residues. The germline CDR1 and CDR2 sequences are LNHDA and SQIVND (reference sequence). The CDR3 DNA reads TGTGCCAGTAGTCGGACAGATACGCAGTATTTT. Protein sequence: CASSRTDTQYF.

The V and J genes are TRBV9 and TRBJ1-6; 7 bases match TRBD1. After removal of 0 bases from V and 4 bases from J, the junction contained 7 bases not matched to a gene. The CDR3 is 17 amino acids. CDR1 is SGDLS, CDR2 YYNGEE, per germline. The CDR3 nucleotides read TGTGCCAGCAGCGTAGCTGCGAGACAGGGATATAATTCACCCCTCCACTTT. It specifies CASSVAARQGYNSPLHF. The full variable domain, rest sourced from reference TRBV9 and TRBJ1-6, is DSGVTQTPKHLITATGQRVTLRCSPRSGDLSVYWYQQSLDQGLQFLIQYYNGEERAKGNILERFSAQQFPDLHSELNLSSLELGDSALYFCASSVAARQGYNSPLHFGNGTRLTVT.

This clone has a single count. The chain uses TRBV30 and TRBJ1-4; 7 bases map to TRBD1. V was clipped by 0 bases and J by 11 bases; unmatched bases: 12. The CDR3 is 15 residues long. Germline-derived CDR1 and CDR2 are GTSNPN and SVGIG (reference sequence). The CDR3 reads CAWSVFSGGGGKLFF. Here the CDR3 DNA reads TGTGCCTGGAGTGTATTCTCGGGAGGGGGCGGGAAACTGTTTTTT.

This rearrangement joins TRBV11-2 to TRBJ2-5, with D maybe TRBD2 (5 bases). Germline CDR1 and CDR2: SGHAT and FQNNGV. CDR3 length equals 15 residues. Deletions cut 0 bases from V and 5 bases from J, with 13 bases between. The chain's CDR3 is CASSLDRGDTETQYF. CDR3 in DNA: TGTGCCAGCAGCTTAGATCGGGGTGACACGGAGACCCAGTACTTC. The whole variable domain, filled in from reference TRBV11-2 and TRBJ2-5, reads EAGVAQSPRYKIIEKRQSVAFWCNPISGHATLYWYQQILGQGPKLLIQFQNNGVVDDSQLPKDRFSAERLKGVDSTLKIQPAKLEDSAVYLCASSLDRGDTETQYFGPGTRLLVL.

The chain has TRBV19 and TRBJ1-1, with D possibly matching TRBD1 (5 bases). V lost 3 bases, J lost 4 bases, and 15 bases lay in between. Germline assignment: CDR1 LNHDA and CDR2 SQIVND (reference sequence). The CDR3 extends over 15 amino acids. The CDR3 DNA follows: TGTGCCAGTAGTATCGGGGGTCAAACTGGCACTGAAGCTTTCTTT. This sequence encodes CASSIGGQTGTEAFF.

The chain carries TRBV6-4 and TRBJ2-7; 7 nucleotides align to TRBD1. The CDR3 runs 14 residues. V shed 3 bases, J shed 6 bases, and the junction held 8 bases outside the gene matches. Germline assignment: CDR1 MRHNA and CDR2 SNTAGT. In DNA, the CDR3 is TGTGCCAGCAGTGAAGGGACAGCCAACCGCGAGCAGTACTTC. This gives the protein CASSEGTANREQYF.

The rearrangement links TRBV7-3 to TRBJ1-1, with unresolved D. Looked up from germline, CDR1 is SGHTA and CDR2 is FQGTGA. Trimming took off 5 bases at V and 0 bases at J, with 7 bases between the two ends. This CDR3 is built from 13 residues. The CDR3 DNA follows: TGTGCCAGCAGCCCCCAGATGAACACTGAAGCTTTCTTT. Amino acid sequence: CASSPQMNTEAFF.

The chain combines TRBV30 with TRBJ1-2; D is perhaps TRBD1 (5 bases). The ends were cut back, 0 bases at V and 6 bases at J, with 20 bases in the middle. CDR3 length equals 16 residues. Per the germline V gene, CDR1 is GTSNPN and CDR2 is SVGIG (reference sequence). Here the CDR3 DNA reads TGTGCCTGGAGTGTATATACGAGGGGCAGCGTCAATGGCTACACCTTC. Its protein product is CAWSVYTRGSVNGYTF.

This clone was seen just once. This rearrangement joins TRBV9 to TRBJ2-1; 8 bases are shared with TRBD2. The J segment lost 1 base and the V segment lost 0 bases, leaving 3 bases of the junction unmatched. This CDR3 has 16 amino acids. The germline V gene encodes CDR1 SGDLS and CDR2 YYNGEE. The DNA for the CDR3 is TGTGCCAGCAGCGTAGAGCTAGCGGGTTCCTACAATGAGCAGTTCTTC. Residues: CASSVELAGSYNEQFF. The full variable domain, rest sourced from reference TRBV9 and TRBJ2-1, is DSGVTQTPKHLITATGQRVTLRCSPRSGDLSVYWYQQSLDQGLQFLIQYYNGEERAKGNILERFSAQQFPDLHSELNLSSLELGDSALYFCASSVELAGSYNEQFFGPGTRLTVL.

The CDR3 coding sequence is TGTGCCAGCAGCGTCCGGGACACGGGATTAGATACGCAGTATTTT. Translated, it gives CASSVRDTGLDTQYF. This chain connects TRBV5-6 to TRBJ2-3; D is possibly TRBD1 (6 bases). The V gene lost 4 bases and the J gene lost 5 bases, with 17 bases spanning the gap. The CDR3 covers 15 residues. Germline loops: CDR1 SGHDT, CDR2 YYEEEE.

This clone showed up just once. This chain joins TRBV5-3 and TRBJ1-4; D perhaps matches TRBD1 (5 bases). TRBV5-3 is labeled an ORF, and its function is uncertain. CDR3 length: 18 residues. Trimming removed 0 bases at V and 0 bases at J, with 15 bases between. The CDR3 DNA reads TGTGCCAGAAGCTTGGACGGGACGGACCGTGCAACTAATGAAAAACTGTTTTTT. This gives the protein CARSLDGTDRATNEKLFF.

The rearrangement uses TRBV9 and TRBJ2-2, with D possibly matching TRBD2 (6 bases). The germline V gene has CDR1 SGDLS and CDR2 YYNGEE. Between the trimmed V and J ends, which lost 0 bases and 6 bases, there was a span of 9 bases. This CDR3 has 14 residues. The DNA for the CDR3 is TGTGCCAGCAGCGTAGCACTAGCCCCCGGGGAGCTGTTTTTT. The encoded protein is CASSVALAPGELFF.

J is TRBJ2-3 and V is TRBV5-5, with D unclear. Deletions cut 4 bases from V and 4 bases from J, with 16 bases between. CDR3 length: 15 amino acids. CDR1 is SGHKS, CDR2 YYEKEE, per germline (reference sequence). CDR3 protein: CASSLGFGHADTQYF. The CDR3 DNA follows: TGTGCCAGCAGCCTTGGATTTGGCCACGCAGATACGCAGTATTTT. Together with reference TRBV5-5 and TRBJ2-3, the CDR3 gives the full variable domain: DAGVTQSPTHLIKTRGQQVTLRCSPISGHKSVSWYQQVLGQGPQFIFQYYEKEERGRGNFPDRFSARQFPNYSSELNVNALLLGDSALYLCASSLGFGHADTQYFGPGTRLTVL.